This entry is about one T cell receptor (beta chain). The entry originates in a study of regulatory T cells in long-lasting Graves disease. Building the TCR beta libraries relied on iRepertoire HTBI primers, and CDR3 regions underwent Arm-PCR. TCRdb reprocessed the multiplex PCR reads with MiXCR, giving one entry per CDR3 protein. Of 450,000 to 700,000 distinct CDR3 sequences listed, roughly 13% are singletons. V dropped 3 bases and J dropped 2 bases, with 13 bases sitting between them. Per germline, CDR1 LNHDA and CDR2 SQIVND (reference sequence). CDR3 length: 16 residues. The time point here: newly diagnosed GD, antithyroid drugs for less than 3 months. Scientists built the TCR library using RNA that was extracted from PBMCs. These same records also appear under a second study, on T cells in Graves' hyperthyroidism and ophthalmopathy. In that study: Among thyroid clonotypes expanded above 0.001, most also appeared in blood.

Sequenced material: peripheral blood mononuclear cells (PBMCs), taken at new diagnosis, from a patient treated with antithyroid drugs. The receptor's source is a man aged 30-40 years with Graves disease. The J gene is TRBJ2-2, the V gene TRBV19; D tentatively fits TRBD1 or TRBD2 (5 bases each). The CDR3 sequence is CASSIGTLANTGELFF. CDR3 bases: TGTGCCAGTAGTATTGGGACGCTTGCTAACACCGGGGAGCTGTTTTTT. Using reference TRBV19 and TRBJ2-2 for the parts outside the CDR3, the full variable domain is DGGITQSPKYLFRKEGQNVTLSCEQNLNHDAMYWYRQDPGQGLRLIYYSQIVNDFQKGDIAEGYSVSREKKESFPLTVTSAQKNPTAFYLCASSIGTLANTGELFFGEGSRLTVL.